The 6 T cell receptor beta chains reported below all come from one sample, sequenced in a study of somatic mutations in cytotoxic T cells in rheumatoid arthritis. Profiling relied on immunoSEQ multiplex PCR, and the TCRdb table lists in-frame clones only, not all of them. The sample consists of 15,000 to 20,000 clones, around three quarters of them appearing once. The source material was CD8+ T cells sorted from blood. These receptors came from an adult with rheumatoid arthritis.

The chain links TRBV25-1 to TRBJ2-5; 7 bases agree with TRBD2. Germline V gene sequence: CDR1 MGHDK, CDR2 SYGVNS. Trimming cost V 6 bases and J 5 bases; bases outside gene matches: 6. This CDR3 is 13 amino acids long. CDR3 bases: TGTGCCAGCAGCCCGGGGGGTGTGGAGACCCAGTACTTC. Protein: CASSPGGVETQYF.

V is TRBV29-1 and J is TRBJ2-7; weak D call: TRBD1 (7 bases). V was pared by 7 bases and J by 0 bases, with 10 bases between. This CDR3 comprises 12 residues. Germline V gene lookup returns CDR1 SQVTM and CDR2 ANQGSEA. CDR3 in amino acids: CSGGDSSYEQYF. CDR3 coding DNA: TGCAGCGGGGGGGACAGCTCCTACGAGCAGTACTTC.

This clone was seen a handful of times. The chain couples TRBV4-2 to TRBJ2-2, with a weak D call TRBD2 (5 bases). The germline V and J ends were trimmed by 4 bases and 2 bases, with 14 bases remaining between them. The germline V gene has CDR1 LGHNA and CDR2 YNFKEQ. This CDR3 comprises 16 residues. This chain's CDR3 is CASSPNPGTNTGELFF. The CDR3 coding sequence is TGTGCCAGCAGCCCAAACCCGGGAACTAACACCGGGGAGCTGTTTTTT.

The rearrangement links TRBV6-4 to TRBJ2-1; D remains unclear. Trimming took 3 bases from V and 1 from J, leaving 13 bases between them. Germline V CDR1 and CDR2: MRHNA, SNTAGT. The CDR3 runs to 16 residues. CDR3 DNA sequence: TGTGCCAGCAGTGAAGGCGAAACTGTATCCTACAATGAGCAGTTCTTC. Protein sequence: CASSEGETVSYNEQFF.

The table lists this clone with a few counts. This chain links TRBV7-3 with TRBJ1-1, with TRBD1 identical over 9 bases. Germline CDR1 SGHTA, CDR2 FQGTGA. The V segment lost 1 base and the J segment 4 bases; nucleotides outside the gene matches: 7. The CDR3 contains 16 residues. CDR3 nucleotides: TGTGCCAGCAGCTTAAATGGGGACAGGGAAGGCACTGAAGCTTTCTTT. Its translation is CASSLNGDREGTEAFF.

The V call is TRBV28, the J call TRBJ2-7; 7 positions match TRBD1. There are 13 residues in the CDR3. Germline lookup yields CDR1 MDHEN and CDR2 SYDVKM. After removal of 5 bases from V and 3 bases from J, the junction contained 4 bases not matched to a gene. The CDR3 spells CASSGGQVYEQYV. CDR3 nucleotide sequence: TGTGCCAGCAGTGGAGGACAGGTCTACGAGCAGTACGTC.